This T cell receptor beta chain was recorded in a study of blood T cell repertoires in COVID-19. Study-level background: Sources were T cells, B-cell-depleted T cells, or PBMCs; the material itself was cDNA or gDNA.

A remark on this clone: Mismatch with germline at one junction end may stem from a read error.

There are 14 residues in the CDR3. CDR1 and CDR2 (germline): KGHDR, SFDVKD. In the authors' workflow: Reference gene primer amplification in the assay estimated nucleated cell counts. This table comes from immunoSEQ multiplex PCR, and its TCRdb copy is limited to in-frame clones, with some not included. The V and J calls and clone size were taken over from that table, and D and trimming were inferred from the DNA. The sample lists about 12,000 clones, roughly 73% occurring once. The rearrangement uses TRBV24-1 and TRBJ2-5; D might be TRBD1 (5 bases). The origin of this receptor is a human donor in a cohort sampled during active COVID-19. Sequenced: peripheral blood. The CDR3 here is CATCDWGFSETQYF. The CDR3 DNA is TGTGCCACCTGTGATTGGGGCTTTTCGGAGACCCAGTACTTC.